This T cell receptor beta chain stems from a study of identical twins. V shed 0 bases and J 0 bases; nucleotides not matched to a gene: 11. Germline assignment: CDR1 SQVTM and CDR2 ANQGSEA. This CDR3 has 19 amino acids. TCRdb reprocessed the 5' RACE reads with MiXCR, giving one entry per CDR3 protein. This sample has 300,000 to 400,000 distinct CDR3 sequences, with about 12% found just once. This sample also appeared in a second study, on yellow fever vaccine responses in identical twins.

Sequenced: CD8+ T cells sorted from blood. This receptor was identified in a woman between 18 and 29 years old in good health. The chain combines TRBV29-1 with TRBJ2-2; 9 bases line up with TRBD1. In DNA, the CDR3 is TGCAGCGTTGAAGATTGGCGCGGACAGGGGCTATCGAACACCGGGGAGCTGTTTTTT. Translated: CSVEDWRGQGLSNTGELFF.